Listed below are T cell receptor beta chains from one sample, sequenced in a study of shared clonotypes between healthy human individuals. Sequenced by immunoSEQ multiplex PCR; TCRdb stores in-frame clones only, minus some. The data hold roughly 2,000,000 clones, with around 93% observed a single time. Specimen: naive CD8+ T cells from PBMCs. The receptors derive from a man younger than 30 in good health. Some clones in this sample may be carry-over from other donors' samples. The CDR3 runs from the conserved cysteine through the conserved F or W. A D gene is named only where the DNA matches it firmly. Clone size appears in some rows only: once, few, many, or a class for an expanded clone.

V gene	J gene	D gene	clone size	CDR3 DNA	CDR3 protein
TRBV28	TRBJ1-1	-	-	TGTGCCAGCAGTCTAGTGGGCCTGAACACTGAAGCTTTCTTT	CASSLVGLNTEAFF
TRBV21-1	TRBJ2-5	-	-	TGTGCCAGCAGATCGGTGGACAAAGAGTATTACCAAGAGACCCAGTACTTC	CASRSVDKEYYQETQYF
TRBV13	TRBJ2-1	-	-	TGTGCCAGCAGCTTATCAACCGGGCCCTCCTACAATGAGCAGTTCTTC	CASSLSTGPSYNEQFF
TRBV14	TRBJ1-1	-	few	TGTGCCAGCGGCGGGTGGGGCACTGAAGCTTTCTTT	CASGGWGTEAFF
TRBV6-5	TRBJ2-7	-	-	TGTGCCAGCAGTTACTCGAGTGGGCAGAGTTCCTACGAGCAGTACTTC	CASSYSSGQSSYEQYF
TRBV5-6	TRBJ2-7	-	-	TGTGCCAGCAGCTTGGGAAGTACTTTCTACGAGCAGTACTTC	CASSLGSTFYEQYF
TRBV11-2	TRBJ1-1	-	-	TGTGCCAGCAGCTTAGCTCTGAACACTGAAGCTTTCTTT	CASSLALNTEAFF
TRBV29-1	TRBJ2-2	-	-	TGCAGCGTTGCCTTGGGGGCCGGGGAGCTGTTTTTT	CSVALGAGELFF
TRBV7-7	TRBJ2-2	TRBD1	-	TGTGCCAGCAGCCCAGACAGGGGGCGGACCGGGGAGCTGTTTTTT	CASSPDRGRTGELFF
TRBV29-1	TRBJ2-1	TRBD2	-	TGCAGCGTGGTCGGGACTAGCGGGAGGATATACAATGAGCAGTTCTTC	CSVVGTSGRIYNEQFF